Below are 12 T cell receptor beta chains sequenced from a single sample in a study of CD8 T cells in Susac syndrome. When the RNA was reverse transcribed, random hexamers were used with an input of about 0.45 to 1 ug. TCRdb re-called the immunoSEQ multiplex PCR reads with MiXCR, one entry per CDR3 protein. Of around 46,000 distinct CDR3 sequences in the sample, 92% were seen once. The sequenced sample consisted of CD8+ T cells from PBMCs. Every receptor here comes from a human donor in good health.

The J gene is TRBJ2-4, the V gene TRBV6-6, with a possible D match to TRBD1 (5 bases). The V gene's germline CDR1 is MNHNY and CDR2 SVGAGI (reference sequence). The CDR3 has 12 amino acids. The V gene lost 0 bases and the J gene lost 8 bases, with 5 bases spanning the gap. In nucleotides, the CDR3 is TGTGCCAGCAGTTACTCAGGGGACATTCAGTACTTC. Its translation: CASSYSGDIQYF.

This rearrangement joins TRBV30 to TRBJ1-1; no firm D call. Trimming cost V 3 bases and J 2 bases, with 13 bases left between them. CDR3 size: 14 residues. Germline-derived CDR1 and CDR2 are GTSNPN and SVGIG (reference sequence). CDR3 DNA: TGTGCCTGGAGCGCCTTGGGGAAAAACACTGAAGCTTTCTTT. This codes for CAWSALGKNTEAFF.

The CDR3 nucleotides are TGTGCCAGCGGGACAGTCGGTAATCAGCCCCAGCATTTT. As protein: CASGTVGNQPQHF. The chain is built from TRBV12-3 or TRBV12-4 and TRBJ1-5; 7 bases are a match to TRBD1. This CDR3 comprises 13 residues. The ends lost 8 bases at V and 4 bases at J; junction bases unmatched: 5.

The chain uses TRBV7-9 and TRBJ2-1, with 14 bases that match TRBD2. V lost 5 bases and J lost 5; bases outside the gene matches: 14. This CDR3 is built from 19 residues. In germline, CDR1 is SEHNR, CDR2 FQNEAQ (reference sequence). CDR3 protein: CASSNWTSGRRVRDNEQFF. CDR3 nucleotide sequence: TGTGCCAGCAGCAATTGGACTAGCGGGAGGCGAGTAAGGGACAATGAGCAGTTCTTC.

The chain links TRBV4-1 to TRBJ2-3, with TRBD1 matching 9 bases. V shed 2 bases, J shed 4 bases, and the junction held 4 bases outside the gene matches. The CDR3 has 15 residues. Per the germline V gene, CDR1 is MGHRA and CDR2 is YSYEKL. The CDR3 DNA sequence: TGCGCCAGCAGCCAACCGGGACAGGGCCCAGATACGCAGTATTTT. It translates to CASSQPGQGPDTQYF.

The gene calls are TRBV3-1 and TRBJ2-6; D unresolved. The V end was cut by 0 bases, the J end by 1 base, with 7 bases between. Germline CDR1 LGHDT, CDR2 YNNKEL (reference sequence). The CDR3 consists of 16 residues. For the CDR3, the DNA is TGTGCCAGCAGCCAAGAGGTGGGATCTGGGGCCAACGTCCTGACTTTC. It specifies CASSQEVGSGANVLTF. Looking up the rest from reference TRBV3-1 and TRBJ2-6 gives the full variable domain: DTAVSQTPKYLVTQMGNDKSIKCEQNLGHDTMYWYKQDSKKFLKIMFSYNNKELIINETVPNRFSPKSPDKAHLNLHINSLELGDSAVYFCASSQEVGSGANVLTFGAGSRLTVL.

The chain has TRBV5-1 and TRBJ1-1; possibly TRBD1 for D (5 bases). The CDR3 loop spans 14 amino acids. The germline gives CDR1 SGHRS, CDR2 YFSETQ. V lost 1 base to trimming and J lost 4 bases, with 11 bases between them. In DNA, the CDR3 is TGCGCCAGCAGCTTGAGGGACGACGGCACTGAAGCTTTCTTT. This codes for CASSLRDDGTEAFF.

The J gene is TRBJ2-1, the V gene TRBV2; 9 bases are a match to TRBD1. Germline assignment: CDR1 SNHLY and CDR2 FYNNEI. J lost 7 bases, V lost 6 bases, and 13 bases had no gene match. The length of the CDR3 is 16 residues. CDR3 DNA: TGTGCCAGCAGATACCAACCGGGACAGGGAAGGAATGAGCAGTTCTTC. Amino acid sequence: CASRYQPGQGRNEQFF.

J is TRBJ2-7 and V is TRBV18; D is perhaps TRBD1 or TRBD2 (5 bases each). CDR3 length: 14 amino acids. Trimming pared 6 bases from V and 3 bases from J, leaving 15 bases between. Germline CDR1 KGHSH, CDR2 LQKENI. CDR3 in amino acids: CASSGTLSDYEQYF. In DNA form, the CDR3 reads TGTGCCAGCTCCGGGACCCTGAGCGACTACGAGCAGTACTTC.

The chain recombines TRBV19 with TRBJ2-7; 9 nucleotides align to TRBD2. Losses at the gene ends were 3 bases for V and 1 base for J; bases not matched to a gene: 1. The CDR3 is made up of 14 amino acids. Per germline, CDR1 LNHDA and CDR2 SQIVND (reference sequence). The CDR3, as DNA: TGTGCCAGTAGTATTGGACTAGCGTCCTACGAGCAGTACTTC. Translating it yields CASSIGLASYEQYF.

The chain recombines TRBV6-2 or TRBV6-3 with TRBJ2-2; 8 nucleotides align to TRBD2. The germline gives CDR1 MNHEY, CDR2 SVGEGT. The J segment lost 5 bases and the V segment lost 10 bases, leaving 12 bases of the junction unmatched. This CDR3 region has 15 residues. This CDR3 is CAILREGTGTGELFF. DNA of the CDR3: TGTGCCATCTTACGGGAGGGCACGGGAACCGGGGAGCTGTTTTTT.

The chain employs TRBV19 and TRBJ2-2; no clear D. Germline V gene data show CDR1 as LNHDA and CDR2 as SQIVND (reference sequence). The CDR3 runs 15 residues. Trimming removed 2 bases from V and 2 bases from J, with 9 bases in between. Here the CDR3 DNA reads TGTGCCAGTAGTATACGCGTCTACAACACCGGGGAGCTGTTTTTT. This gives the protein CASSIRVYNTGELFF.